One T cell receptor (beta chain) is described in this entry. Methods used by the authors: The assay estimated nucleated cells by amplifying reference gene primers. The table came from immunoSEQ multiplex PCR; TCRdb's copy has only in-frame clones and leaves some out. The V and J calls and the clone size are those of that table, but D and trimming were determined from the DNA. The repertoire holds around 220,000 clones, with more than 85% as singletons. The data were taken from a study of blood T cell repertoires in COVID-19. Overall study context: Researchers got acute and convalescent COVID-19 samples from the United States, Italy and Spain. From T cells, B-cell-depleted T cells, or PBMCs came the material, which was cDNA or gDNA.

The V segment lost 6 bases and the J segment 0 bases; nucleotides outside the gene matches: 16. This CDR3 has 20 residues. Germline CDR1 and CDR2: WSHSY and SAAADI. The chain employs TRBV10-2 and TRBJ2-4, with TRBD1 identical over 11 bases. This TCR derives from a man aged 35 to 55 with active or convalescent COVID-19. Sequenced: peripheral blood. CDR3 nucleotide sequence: TGCGCCAGCAGGGACAGGGGGCGCCGGGGATTAAAATTAGCCAAAAACATTCAGTACTTC. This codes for CASRDRGRRGLKLAKNIQYF.